The clone carrying this TCR beta chain has ten or more counts. What it recognizes is unknown. HTBI primers from iRepertoire and Arm-PCR of CDR3 regions yielded the TCR beta libraries. TCRdb re-analysed the multiplex PCR reads in MiXCR, keeping a single row per CDR3 protein. The sample has roughly 320,000 distinct CDR3 sequences; around 17% are singletons. CDR3 length equals 15 residues. Germline CDR1 and CDR2: DFQATT and SNEGSKA (reference sequence). V shed 6 bases and J 2 bases; nucleotides not matched to a gene: 12. This record comes from a study of regulatory T cells in long-lasting Graves disease. For the study at large: The study enrolled newly diagnosed Graves' patients on antithyroid drugs under 3 months. Broader study findings: Relative to new patients (approximately 1,000), persistent patients exhibited greater sharing of public clonotypes (around 3,000). Analyses excluded thyroid tissue, covering peripheral blood alone.

As for time point: newly diagnosed GD, antithyroid drugs for less than 3 months. After RNA was extracted from PBMCs, the TCR library was made from it. The same data also contributed to another study, on T cells in Graves' hyperthyroidism and ophthalmopathy. That paper states: Subjects aged 18 to 65 presented with newly diagnosed hyperthyroidism of less than 2 months' duration.

Specimen: peripheral blood mononuclear cells (PBMCs), collected at new diagnosis, from a patient treated with antithyroid drugs. The TCR sequence derives from a man aged 35 to 55 with Graves disease. V usage is TRBV20-1 and J usage is TRBJ2-5, with 7 nucleotides matching TRBD2. The CDR3 protein is CSADRVGRGQETQYF. CDR3 nucleotides: TGCAGTGCGGACCGGGTGGGGCGGGGGCAAGAGACCCAGTACTTC.